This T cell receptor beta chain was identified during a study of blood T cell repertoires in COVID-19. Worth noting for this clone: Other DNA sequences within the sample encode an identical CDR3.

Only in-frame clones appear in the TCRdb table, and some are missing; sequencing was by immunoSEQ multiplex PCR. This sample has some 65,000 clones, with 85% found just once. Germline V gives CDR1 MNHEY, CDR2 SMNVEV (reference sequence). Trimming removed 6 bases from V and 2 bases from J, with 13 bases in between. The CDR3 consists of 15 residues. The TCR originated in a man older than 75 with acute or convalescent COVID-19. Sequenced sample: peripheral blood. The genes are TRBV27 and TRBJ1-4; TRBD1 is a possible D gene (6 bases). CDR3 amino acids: CASSLYGQTNEKLFF. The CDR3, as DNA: TGTGCCAGCAGCCTCTATGGACAGACTAATGAAAAACTGTTTTTT.